This T cell receptor (beta chain) was documented in a study of cytotoxic CD8 clonotypes in ibrutinib-treated CLL. The overall study: Patients: about 11 relapsed/refractory, roughly 14 treatment-naive, roughly 18 IGHV unmutated.

The intended depth for sequencing was 1 in 200,000 to 1 in 1 million T cells. The protocol was immunoSEQ multiplex PCR, while the TCRdb copy is restricted to in-frame clones and leaves out a portion. The sample includes roughly 330,000 clones, about 61% of them seen just once. V trimming: 5 bases; J trimming: 8 bases; junction bases outside the gene matches: 9. Germline-derived CDR1 and CDR2 are SGHTA and FQGTGA. The CDR3 loop spans 15 amino acids. The chain joins TRBV7-3 to TRBJ2-1; 10 nucleotides agree with TRBD2. Sequencing was performed on PBMCs, taken after 36 months of ibrutinib treatment. This clonotype was sampled from a human donor with chronic lymphocytic leukemia. CDR3 sequence (DNA): TGTGCCAGCAGCCCCGGGCTAGCGGGAGTTTATGAGCAGTTCTTC. Translation: CASSPGLAGVYEQFF.